Presented here are 26 T cell receptor beta chains from one specimen sequenced in a study of Tregs in tolerant kidney transplant recipients. The method was immunoSEQ multiplex PCR; TCRdb's version includes in-frame clones alone and lacks a portion of them. The data hold under 80,000 clones, with around 85% observed a single time. The specimen comprised Tregs from blood, sampled before the transplant. These receptors were obtained from a human donor who received a combined kidney and bone marrow transplant.

This chain uses TRBV4-1 with TRBJ2-3; D not resolved. This CDR3 has 14 residues. V lost 0 bases and J 6 bases, leaving 10 bases between the germline ends. CDR1 MGHRA and CDR2 YSYEKL come from the germline V gene. CDR3 nucleotide sequence: TGCGCCAGCAGCCAAGATGTAGGCCGGGATACGCAGTATTTT. This sequence encodes CASSQDVGRDTQYF.

The chain uses TRBV6-1 and TRBJ2-1; D may be TRBD1 (6 bases). The V end lost 2 bases, the J end lost 1 base, and 6 bases lay between the germline ends. The CDR3 extends over 14 amino acids. Germline V CDR1 and CDR2: MNHNS, SASEGT. The CDR3 coding sequence is TGTGCCAGCAGTGAAAGGGGGTCCTACAATGAGCAGTTCTTC. This encodes CASSERGSYNEQFF.

The gene calls are TRBV2 and TRBJ2-7; the match to TRBD1 covers 9 bases. CDR1 SNHLY and CDR2 FYNNEI come from the germline V gene. This CDR3 comprises 14 residues. J lost 6 bases, V lost 5 bases, and 8 bases had no gene match. The CDR3 region is CASSRDRVLVEQYF. In DNA, the CDR3 is TGTGCCAGCAGTCGGGACAGGGTTCTCGTCGAGCAGTACTTC.

The chain is built from TRBV29-1 and TRBJ1-3; D might be TRBD1 (5 bases). This CDR3 region has 13 residues. Between the trimmed V and J ends, which lost 4 bases and 4 bases, there was a span of 11 bases. The germline CDR1 and CDR2 sequences are SQVTM and ANQGSEA. The DNA of the CDR3 is TGCAGCGTTGCAGGGATTCTAGGAAACACCATATATTTT. This gives the protein CSVAGILGNTIYF.

This chain joins TRBV10-3 and TRBJ1-1; TRBD1 matches 7 bases. There are 14 residues in the CDR3. Germline V lookup: CDR1 ENHRY, CDR2 SYGVKD. The V and J ends lost 10 bases and 1 base, in that order; junction bases with no gene match: 9. This CDR3 reads CATMLTGTNTEAFF. For the CDR3, the DNA is TGTGCCACCATGTTGACAGGGACGAACACTGAAGCTTTCTTT.

The chain links TRBV18 to TRBJ2-1; TRBD2 aligns across 8 bases. The CDR3 consists of 17 residues. In germline, CDR1 is KGHSH, CDR2 LQKENI. V was clipped by 4 bases and J by 0 bases; unmatched bases: 8. The CDR3 DNA sequence: TGTGCCAGCTCACTTCGGGGGGGATTTAACTCCTACAATGAGCAGTTCTTC. Translating it yields CASSLRGGFNSYNEQFF.

The CDR3 spells CASSLQTGATYEQYF. In DNA form, the CDR3 reads TGTGCCAGCAGCCTCCAGACAGGGGCTACCTACGAGCAGTACTTC. J is TRBJ2-7 and V is TRBV14; TRBD1 agrees at 8 bases. The junction had 7 bases not matched to a gene; V was cut back by 4 bases and J by 2 bases. The CDR3 sequence is 15 residues long. Germline values: CDR1 SGHDN, CDR2 FVKESK.

The V and J genes are TRBV29-1 and TRBJ2-1; 14 positions match TRBD2. V lost 5 bases and J lost 2; bases outside the gene matches: 5. Germline V lookup: CDR1 SQVTM, CDR2 ANQGSEA. This CDR3 has 16 residues. The CDR3 coding sequence is TGCAGCGTTCTGACGGGACTAGCGGGGGCCTACAATGAGCAGTTCTTC. It yields the protein CSVLTGLAGAYNEQFF.

This sequence joins TRBV5-6 and TRBJ2-7, with 9 nucleotides matching TRBD1. CDR3 length: 15 amino acids. Germline V CDR1 and CDR2: SGHDT, YYEEEE. V shed 4 bases and J 6 bases; nucleotides not matched to a gene: 11. The CDR3 nucleotides are TGTGCCAGCAGCATGCTCGGGACAGGGTTGATCGAGCAGTACTTC. It is translated as CASSMLGTGLIEQYF.

The gene calls are TRBV7-7 and TRBJ2-3; 10 nucleotides line up with TRBD2. In germline, CDR1 is SSHAT, CDR2 FNYEAQ (reference sequence). The CDR3 has 15 residues. The trim removed 5 bases at V and 4 bases at J, leaving 6 bases unmatched. The CDR3 coding sequence is TGTGCCAGCAGCCCCAGCGGGGGGGCCTCAGATACGCAGTATTTT. Encoded protein: CASSPSGGASDTQYF.

The chain is built from TRBV15 and TRBJ2-7, with D maybe TRBD1 (6 bases). Per the germline V gene, CDR1 is LNHNV and CDR2 is YYDKDF (reference sequence). The CDR3 is made up of 16 amino acids. The germline V and J ends were trimmed by 2 bases and 2 bases, with 16 bases remaining between them. The CDR3 DNA sequence: TGTGCCACCAGCAGATATGACGGACAGAAAGCCTACGAGCAGTACTTC. It specifies CATSRYDGQKAYEQYF.

Details on this clone: Other DNA sequences of this sample code for an identical CDR3. The chain employs TRBV11-2 and TRBJ1-2; 10 nucleotides agree with TRBD1. The germline CDR1 and CDR2 sequences are SGHAT and FQNNGV. The junction had 8 bases not matched to a gene; V was cut back by 4 bases and J by 0 bases. The CDR3 length is 17 residues. CDR3 nucleotide sequence: TGTGCCAGCAGCTCCAGCCCGGGACAGGGGTCTAACTATGGCTACACCTTC. Protein sequence: CASSSSPGQGSNYGYTF.

This rearrangement joins TRBV5-6 to TRBJ1-5, with D possibly matching TRBD1 (6 bases). Germline V gene lookup returns CDR1 SGHDT and CDR2 YYEEEE. V shed 5 bases and J shed 5 bases, with 23 bases lying between them. The CDR3 length is 17 residues. The CDR3 protein is CASSSKLLHRDDQPQHF. Written as DNA, the CDR3 is TGTGCCAGCAGTTCCAAACTCCTCCACAGGGATGATCAGCCCCAGCATTTT.

This chain joins TRBV29-1 and TRBJ2-1; D uncertain. Deletions cut 2 bases from V and 5 bases from J, with 10 bases between. Germline CDR1 is SQVTM and CDR2 is ANQGSEA. This CDR3 has 13 residues. The CDR3 DNA follows: TGCAGCGTTGAATGGGCCAAAAACAATGAGCAGTTCTTC. Amino acid sequence: CSVEWAKNNEQFF.

The chain links TRBV6-6 to TRBJ1-6, with unresolved D. Germline values: CDR1 MNHNY, CDR2 SVGAGI (reference sequence). The CDR3 is 13 amino acids. V was clipped by 6 bases and J by 0 bases, with 3 bases between them. CDR3 in DNA: TGTGCCAGCAGGAGCTCCTATAATTCACCCCTCCACTTT. Translated, it gives CASRSSYNSPLHF.

This CDR3 reads CASSLRGTWGYTF. The DNA for the CDR3 is TGTGCCAGCAGTTTAAGGGGGACATGGGGCTACACCTTC. The gene calls are TRBV27 and TRBJ1-2; D perhaps matches TRBD1 (6 bases). V was pared by 2 bases and J by 8 bases, with 12 bases between. The CDR3 has 13 amino acids. Germline assignment: CDR1 MNHEY and CDR2 SMNVEV (reference sequence).

This chain connects TRBV10-3 to TRBJ2-5, with D unresolved. Germline CDR1 and CDR2: ENHRY and SYGVKD. Trimming took off 0 bases at V and 2 bases at J, with 7 bases between the two ends. This CDR3 contains 14 residues. This CDR3 reads CAISESSEQETQYF. DNA for the CDR3: TGTGCCATCAGTGAGTCTAGTGAACAAGAGACCCAGTACTTC.

The CDR3 protein is CASSDNYGYTF. The CDR3 DNA is TGTGCCAGCAGTGACAACTATGGCTACACCTTC. The chain uses TRBV6-5 and TRBJ1-2; D remains ambiguous. The ends were cut back, 5 bases at V and 2 bases at J, with 3 bases in the middle. The germline V gene encodes CDR1 MNHEY and CDR2 SVGAGI. The CDR3 length is 11 residues.

The gene calls are TRBV4-1 and TRBJ2-7; D may be TRBD1 (6 bases). The CDR3 runs 14 residues. CDR1 is MGHRA, CDR2 YSYEKL, per germline. With 0 bases removed from V and 4 bases from J, the gap between germline ends came to 10 bases. CDR3 nucleotide sequence: TGCGCCAGCAGCCAAGATGAGGGGGTATACGAGCAGTACTTC. Translating it yields CASSQDEGVYEQYF.

The chain uses TRBV30 and TRBJ2-5; the D gene is possibly TRBD1 (6 bases). In germline, CDR1 is GTSNPN, CDR2 SVGIG (reference sequence). Trimming took 8 bases from V and 1 from J, leaving 14 bases between them. The CDR3 is 13 residues long. CDR3 loop: CAGNPDSQETQYF. In DNA form, the CDR3 reads TGTGCCGGAAATCCGGACAGCCAAGAGACCCAGTACTTC.

The sample holds a few counts of this clone. The chain links TRBV1 to TRBJ2-7; the table's D call TRBD2 went unverified against the DNA. TRBV1 is shown as a pseudogene. This CDR3 contains 14 residues. The DNA for the CDR3 is TGCACCAGCGTCGGGGGGGCCCGATGCTACGAGCAGTACTTC. Encoded protein: CTSVGGARCYEQYF.

This clone is medium-sized by share. The chain has TRBV4-1 and TRBJ1-2; D may be TRBD1 (6 bases). CDR1 and CDR2 from the germline V gene are MGHRA and YSYEKL. V lost 2 bases and J 2 bases, leaving 27 bases between the germline ends. This CDR3 has 20 residues. The CDR3 reads CASSQTRTTAGGPTNYGYTF. CDR3 DNA: TGCGCCAGCAGCCAAACTCGGACAACTGCTGGGGGCCCTACGAACTATGGCTACACCTTC.

This clone was seen a single time. The junction differs from germline at one of its ends, possibly a read error. The chain has TRBV9 and TRBJ2-3; no clear D. CDR1 SGDLS and CDR2 YYNGEE come from the germline V gene. This CDR3 region has 16 residues. The CDR3 DNA reads as TGTGCCAGCAGCGTAGGAAGGTCCCCTCGCACGGATACGCAGTATTTT. The encoded protein is CASSVGRSPRTDTQYF.

This sequence joins TRBV18 and TRBJ2-3; D gene uncertain. V lost 5 bases and J lost 4, with 4 bases in between. Germline CDR1 KGHSH, CDR2 LQKENI. The CDR3 contains 11 residues. DNA of the CDR3: TGTGCCAGCTCAGTCGCAGATACGCAGTATTTT. The encoded protein is CASSVADTQYF.

The chain is built from TRBV10-1 and TRBJ2-1; D gene unclear. CDR1 is WNHNN and CDR2 is SYGVQD in the germline V gene (reference sequence). This CDR3 contains 14 residues. Deletions cut 3 bases from V and 10 bases from J, with 16 bases between. The DNA of the CDR3 is TGCGCCAGCAGTGATCAATCCCCCCCGGGCGAGCAGTTCTTC. This sequence encodes CASSDQSPPGEQFF.

The count of this clone is one. This rearrangement joins TRBV2 to TRBJ1-4, with 9 bases identical to TRBD1. V was pared by 6 bases and J by 0 bases, with 2 bases of the junction left unmatched. The CDR3 length is 15 residues. The germline CDR1 and CDR2 sequences are SNHLY and FYNNEI. The CDR3 coding sequence is TGTGCCAGCAGCCGACAGGGGGCAACTAATGAAAAACTGTTTTTT. It specifies CASSRQGATNEKLFF.